The sequence of this T cell receptor beta chain was determined in a study of blood T cell repertoires in COVID-19. Study information: COVID-19 samples, acute and convalescent, were from the United States, Italy and Spain. PBMCs, B-cell-depleted T cells, or T cells were the source of the cDNA or gDNA that made up the material.

This CDR3 has 11 residues. Germline-derived CDR1 and CDR2 are DFQATT and SNEGSKA (reference sequence). V lost 0 bases and J lost 10, with 7 bases in between. Per the authors' pipeline: Reference gene primers were amplified, and this amplification served to estimate nucleated cell counts. Profiled with immunoSEQ multiplex PCR; TCRdb holds only in-frame clones, not every one. The DNA gave D and trimming, while V, J and clone size come from that table. The sample lists approximately 280,000 clones; around nine tenths were seen once. The source material was peripheral blood. The chain is built from TRBV20-1 and TRBJ2-1; D uncertain. This receptor was identified in a man aged 35-49 years with acute or convalescent COVID-19. The DNA of the CDR3 is TGCAGTGCTAGAGATGGAGAGGAGCAGTTCTTC. This gives the protein CSARDGEEQFF.